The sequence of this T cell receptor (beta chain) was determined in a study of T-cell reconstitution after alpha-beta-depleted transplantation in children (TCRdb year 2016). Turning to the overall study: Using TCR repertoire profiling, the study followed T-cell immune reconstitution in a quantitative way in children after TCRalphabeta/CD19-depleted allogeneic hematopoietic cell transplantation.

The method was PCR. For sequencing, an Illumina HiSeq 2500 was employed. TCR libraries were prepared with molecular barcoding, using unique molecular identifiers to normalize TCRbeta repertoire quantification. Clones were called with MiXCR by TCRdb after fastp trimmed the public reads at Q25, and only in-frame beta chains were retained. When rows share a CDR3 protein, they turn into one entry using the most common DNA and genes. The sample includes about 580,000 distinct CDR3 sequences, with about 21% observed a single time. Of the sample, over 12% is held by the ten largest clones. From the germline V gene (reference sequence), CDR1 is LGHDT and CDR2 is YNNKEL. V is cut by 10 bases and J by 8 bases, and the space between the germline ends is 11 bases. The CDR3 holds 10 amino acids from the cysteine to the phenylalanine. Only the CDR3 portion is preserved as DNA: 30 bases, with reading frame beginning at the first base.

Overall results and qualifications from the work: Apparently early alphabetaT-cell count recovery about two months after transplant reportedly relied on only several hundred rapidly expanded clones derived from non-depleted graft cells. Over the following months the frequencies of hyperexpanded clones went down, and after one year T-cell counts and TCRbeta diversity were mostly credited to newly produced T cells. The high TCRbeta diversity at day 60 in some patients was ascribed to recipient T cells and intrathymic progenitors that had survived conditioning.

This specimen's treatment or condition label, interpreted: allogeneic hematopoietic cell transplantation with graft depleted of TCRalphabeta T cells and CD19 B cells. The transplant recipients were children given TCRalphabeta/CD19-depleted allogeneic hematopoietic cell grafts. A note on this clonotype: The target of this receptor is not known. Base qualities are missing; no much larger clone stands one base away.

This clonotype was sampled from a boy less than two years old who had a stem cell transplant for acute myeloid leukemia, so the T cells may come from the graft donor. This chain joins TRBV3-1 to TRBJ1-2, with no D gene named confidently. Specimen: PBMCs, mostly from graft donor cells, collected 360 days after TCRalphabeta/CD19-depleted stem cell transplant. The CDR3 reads CATTGAGYTF. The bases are TGTGCCACCACCGGCGCAGGCTACACCTTC.